This passage covers 16 T cell receptor beta chains from one sample sequenced in a study of T cells in Graves' hyperthyroidism and ophthalmopathy. RNA transcripts were the template for amplifying TCR beta CDR3 regions. The HTBI primer set served for first-round RT-PCR of the TCR CDR3. One entry per CDR3 protein results from TCRdb running MiXCR on the multiplex PCR reads. The data hold around 620,000 distinct CDR3 sequences, with more than 45% observed a single time. The material sequenced was peripheral blood or thyroid tissue (not recorded which). The receptors stem from an adult woman with Graves' disease, either hyperthyroidism or ophthalmopathy (not recorded which).

This clonotype appeared many times. The chain links TRBV12-5 to TRBJ1-2, with D possibly TRBD1 on 5 matching bases. V was trimmed by 9 bases and J by 6 bases, leaving 26 bases between them. The CDR3 covers 16 residues. The germline V gene has CDR1 LGHNT and CDR2 FRNRAP. CDR3 sequence: CARSKRPGPPIDGYTF. The CDR3 DNA reads as TGTGCTAGATCGAAGCGACCAGGGCCACCAATTGATGGCTACACCTTC.

In its sample, this clonotype was seen many times. The rearrangement links TRBV20-1 to TRBJ1-2; D not certain. Germline V lookup: CDR1 DFQATT, CDR2 SNEGSKA (reference sequence). CDR3 size: 9 residues. V was shortened by 5 bases and J by 5 bases, with 3 bases between the two germline ends. CDR3 coding DNA: TGCAGTGCTCCATATGGCTACACCTTC. Protein sequence: CSAPYGYTF.

This clonotype occurred many times. The chain joins TRBV15 to TRBJ1-2, with D possibly TRBD1 on 6 matching bases. Germline lookup yields CDR1 LNHNV and CDR2 YYDKDF (reference sequence). The CDR3 extends over 15 amino acids. Trimming shortened V by 3 bases and J by 5 bases, and 16 bases separated the two germline ends. The CDR3 reads CATSSSLQGNYGYTF. The CDR3 nucleotides are TGTGCCACCAGCAGCTCCCTACAGGGAAATTATGGCTACACCTTC.

Worth noting for this clonotype: This could be a read error, since a much larger clone is one nucleotide away. The V and J genes are TRBV12-3 or TRBV12-4 and TRBJ1-2; 9 bases align to TRBD1. The CDR3 is 16 residues long. V trimming: 8 bases; J trimming: 8 bases; junction bases outside the gene matches: 18. The CDR3 DNA reads as TGTGCCAGCGGCGGACCGGGACAGGGTAATTTTTACGGCTACACCTTC. It encodes CASGGPGQGNFYGYTF.

The sample holds many counts of this clonotype. The chain employs TRBV2 and TRBJ2-3; TRBD2 matches 10 bases. J gave up 5 bases and V 3 bases, and 5 bases lay outside the gene matches. Germline V CDR1 and CDR2: SNHLY, FYNNEI. The CDR3 covers 15 residues. CDR3 loop: CASSEEASGRDTQYF. The CDR3 DNA reads TGTGCCAGCAGTGAGGAGGCTAGCGGGAGAGATACGCAGTATTTT.

This clonotype was detected many times. The V gene is TRBV11-2, the J gene TRBJ2-2; D is perhaps TRBD1 or TRBD2 (6 bases each). V lost 3 bases, J lost 6 bases, and 20 bases lay in between. The CDR3 totals 17 residues. Germline V gene data show CDR1 as SGHAT and CDR2 as FQNNGV. Here the CDR3 reads CASSFGGGFAGSGELFF. Here the CDR3 DNA reads TGTGCCAGCAGCTTCGGGGGCGGTTTCGCAGGGTCCGGGGAGCTGTTTTTT.

The J gene is TRBJ2-7, the V gene TRBV10-1, with D maybe TRBD1 (6 bases). V dropped 7 bases and J dropped 6 bases, with 19 bases sitting between them. The CDR3 consists of 14 residues. The germline V gene has CDR1 WNHNN and CDR2 SYGVQD (reference sequence). This chain's CDR3 is CASILLPGEREQYF. The CDR3 nucleotides are TGCGCCAGCATTCTCCTTCCAGGGGAGCGCGAGCAGTACTTC.

Comments on this clonotype: The CDR3 does not close with the conserved phenylalanine or tryptophan, likely indicating a read error. No DNA is shown, since the ends of the CDR3 on it are uncertain; the CDR3 is the one TCRdb lists. The V and J genes are TRBV19 and TRBJ2-6. The CDR3 is 8 amino acids long, termini counted. Germline values: CDR1 LNHDA, CDR2 SQIVND (reference sequence). The CDR3 loop is CASSIETI.

The table lists this clonotype with many counts. CDR3 amino acids: CASSLVGQYNSPLHF. The DNA for the CDR3 is TGTGCCAGCAGCTTAGTGGGACAGTATAATTCACCCCTCCACTTT. The rearrangement links TRBV7-2 to TRBJ1-6, with 7 bases matching TRBD1. The ends lost 1 base at V and 4 bases at J; junction bases unmatched: 1. This CDR3 spans 15 amino acids. CDR1 is SGHTA, CDR2 FQGNSA, per germline.

This clonotype has just a few counts. The J gene is TRBJ1-1, the V gene TRBV7-9; D remains unclear. This CDR3 is built from 12 residues. With 5 bases removed from V and 7 bases from J, the gap between germline ends came to 11 bases. Germline CDR1 reads SEHNR; CDR2 reads FQNEAQ (reference sequence). The CDR3 loop reads CASSVGVLEAFF. The CDR3 DNA sequence: TGTGCCAGCAGCGTAGGTGTCCTTGAAGCTTTCTTT.

V usage is TRBV7-8 and J usage is TRBJ2-5; 9 nucleotides match TRBD1. V lost 7 bases and J lost 4; bases outside the gene matches: 10. The length of the CDR3 is 15 residues. Germline lookup yields CDR1 SGHVS and CDR2 FQNEAQ. This CDR3 is CASTLGQGYGETQYF. The CDR3 DNA is TGTGCCAGCACTCTGGGACAGGGATATGGAGAGACCCAGTACTTC.

This chain links TRBV28 with TRBJ2-7, with D perhaps matching TRBD1 (5 bases). CDR3 length: 15 amino acids. Germline V gene lookup returns CDR1 MDHEN and CDR2 SYDVKM. The V end was cut by 7 bases, the J end by 2 bases, with 18 bases between. The CDR3 region has the DNA TGTGCCAGCAAATATAGTGTGCAGGGAACCTACGAGCAGTACTTC. Translated: CASKYSVQGTYEQYF.

The rearrangement links TRBV19 to TRBJ1-6; D possibly corresponds to TRBD1 (5 bases). The CDR3 length is 13 residues. V was pared by 7 bases and J by 16 bases, with 20 bases between. CDR1 and CDR2 from the germline V gene are LNHDA and SQIVND (reference sequence). In DNA, the CDR3 is TGTGCCAGTACCCAAGGGGATCGACAGAGACTCCACTTT. Residues: CASTQGDRQRLHF.

This clonotype was picked up many times. This chain uses TRBV7-2 with TRBJ2-5; maybe TRBD1 (5 bases). This CDR3 contains 15 residues. V lost 5 bases, J lost 5 bases, and 18 bases lay in between. CDR1 and CDR2 from the germline V gene are SGHTA and FQGNSA. In DNA, the CDR3 is TGTGCCAGCAGCCTAACCCAGGGTCTCCAGGAGACCCAGTACTTC. This encodes CASSLTQGLQETQYF.

The chain couples TRBV18 to TRBJ1-3, with D perhaps TRBD1 (5 bases). The CDR3 length is 16 residues. Trimming took 5 bases from V and 3 from J, leaving 17 bases between them. Per the germline V gene, CDR1 is KGHSH and CDR2 is LQKENI. CDR3 DNA: TGTGCCAGCTCAGCCGGGGCTGTGGGCTTTGGAAACACCATATATTTT. Its protein is CASSAGAVGFGNTIYF.

V and J are TRBV5-1 and TRBJ2-7; D gene unclear. Deletions cut 1 base from V and 3 bases from J, with 11 bases between. Looked up from germline, CDR1 is SGHRS and CDR2 is YFSETQ. This CDR3 spans 14 amino acids. Here the CDR3 reads CASSLSPSFYEQYF. The CDR3 DNA reads as TGCGCCAGCAGCTTGTCGCCCTCTTTCTACGAGCAGTACTTC.